This T cell receptor beta chain was observed in a study of vaccination and CD4 T cells after COVID-19. Looking at the study overall: Four females and six males made up the convalescents, two of whom were Hispanic.

Cultured CD4+ T-cell DNA underwent Oncomine TCR Beta short-read sequencing. TCRdb called the PCR reads again in MiXCR, with one record for every CDR3 protein. The table lists more than 20,000 distinct CDR3 sequences, 46% of them singletons. CDR1 and CDR2 from the germline V gene are SNHLY and FYNNEI. The length of the CDR3 is 12 residues. Trimming took off 7 bases at V and 1 base at J, with 7 bases between the two ends. The time point was: late sampling 161 to 241 days after vaccination in three convalescent patients. Documented treatment: roughly ten-day PBMC culture with coronavirus spike peptide pools or control peptides (ViraFEST assay). Worth noting for this clonotype: Its antigen is unknown.

This clonotype was obtained from a human donor who had recovered from COVID-19. This sequence joins TRBV2 and TRBJ1-1, with no clear D. Sequencing used CD4+ T cells from blood, cultured in vitro, obtained about 7 months after SARS-CoV-2 vaccination. The DNA of the CDR3 is TGTGCCAGCAAGGACGGGAACACTGAAGCTTTCTTT. Translation gives CASKDGNTEAFF. The whole variable domain, filled in from reference TRBV2 and TRBJ1-1, reads EPEVTQTPSHQVTQMGQEVILRCVPISNHLYFYWYRQILGQKVEFLVSFYNNEISEKSEIFDDQFSVERPDGSNFTLKIRSTKLEDSAMYFCASKDGNTEAFFGQGTRLTVV.